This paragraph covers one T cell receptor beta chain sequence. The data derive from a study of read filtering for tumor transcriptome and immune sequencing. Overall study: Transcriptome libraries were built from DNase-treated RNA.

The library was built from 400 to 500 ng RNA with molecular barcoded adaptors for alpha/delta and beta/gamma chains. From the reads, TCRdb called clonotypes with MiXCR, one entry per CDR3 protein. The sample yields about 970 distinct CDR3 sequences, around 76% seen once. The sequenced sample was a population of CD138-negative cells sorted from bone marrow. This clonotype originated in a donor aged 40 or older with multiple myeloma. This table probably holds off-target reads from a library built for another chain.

CDR3 coding DNA: TGCAGCGTCGATACAGGGGCTCGCTATGGCTACACCTTC. Its translation: CSVDTGARYGYTF. This chain uses TRBV29-1 with TRBJ1-2, with TRBD1 matching 7 bases. The junction had 8 bases not matched to a gene; V was cut back by 6 bases and J by 4 bases. Germline V CDR1 and CDR2: SQVTM, ANQGSEA. The CDR3 consists of 13 residues.